The 3 T cell receptor beta chains presented below share a single source sample, sequenced in a study of radiotherapy plus CTLA-4 blockade in lung cancer. Clones were sequenced by immunoSEQ multiplex PCR, and TCRdb holds only the in-frame ones, with some missing. The table has some 110,000 clones, more than 75% seen once. The material sequenced was peripheral blood, taken from a patient treated with radiotherapy plus ipilimumab. The source is a human donor with non-small cell lung cancer that progressed on radiotherapy plus ipilimumab. Some clones in this sample may be carry-over from other donors' samples.

The J gene is TRBJ1-5, the V gene TRBV6-5; 9 bases are a match to TRBD1. Trimming took 4 bases from V and 0 from J; bases not matched to a gene: 4. The germline CDR1 and CDR2 sequences are MNHEY and SVGAGI. This CDR3 has 16 residues. CDR3 sequence reads: CASSSTGGDSNQPQHF. DNA for the CDR3: TGTGCCAGCAGTTCCACAGGGGGCGATAGCAATCAGCCCCAGCATTTT.

This chain joins TRBV7-2 and TRBJ1-1, with 7 bases that match TRBD1. This CDR3 is 17 amino acids long. V dropped 5 bases and J dropped 7; count of bases not matched to a gene: 19. The V gene's germline CDR1 is SGHTA and CDR2 FQGNSA. CDR3 protein: CASSPLQWNPGQSEAFF. CDR3 bases: TGTGCCAGCAGCCCCCTCCAGTGGAATCCGGGACAGAGTGAAGCTTTCTTT.

The chain joins TRBV30 to TRBJ1-5; D unresolved. V was shortened by 2 bases and J by 5 bases, with 16 bases between the two germline ends. CDR1 and CDR2 from the germline V gene are GTSNPN and SVGIG (reference sequence). The CDR3 totals 15 residues. The CDR3 DNA sequence: TGTGCCTGGAGTCGTAGAGATCGGGATGATCAGCCCCAGCATTTT. This sequence encodes CAWSRRDRDDQPQHF.